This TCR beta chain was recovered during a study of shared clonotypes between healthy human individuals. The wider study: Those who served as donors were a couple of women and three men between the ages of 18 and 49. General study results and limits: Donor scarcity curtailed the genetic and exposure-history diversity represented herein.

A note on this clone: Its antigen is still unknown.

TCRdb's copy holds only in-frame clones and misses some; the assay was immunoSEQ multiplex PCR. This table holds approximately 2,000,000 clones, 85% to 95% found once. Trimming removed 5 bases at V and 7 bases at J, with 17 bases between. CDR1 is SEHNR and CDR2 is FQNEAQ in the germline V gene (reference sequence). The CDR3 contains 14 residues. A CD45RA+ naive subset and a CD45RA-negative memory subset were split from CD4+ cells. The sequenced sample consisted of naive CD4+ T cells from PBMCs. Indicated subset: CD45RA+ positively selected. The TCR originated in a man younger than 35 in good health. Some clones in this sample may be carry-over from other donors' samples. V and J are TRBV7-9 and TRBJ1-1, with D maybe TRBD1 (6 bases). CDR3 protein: CASSPGRGVYEAFF. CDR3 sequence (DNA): TGTGCCAGCAGCCCAGGCAGGGGAGTCTATGAAGCTTTCTTT.